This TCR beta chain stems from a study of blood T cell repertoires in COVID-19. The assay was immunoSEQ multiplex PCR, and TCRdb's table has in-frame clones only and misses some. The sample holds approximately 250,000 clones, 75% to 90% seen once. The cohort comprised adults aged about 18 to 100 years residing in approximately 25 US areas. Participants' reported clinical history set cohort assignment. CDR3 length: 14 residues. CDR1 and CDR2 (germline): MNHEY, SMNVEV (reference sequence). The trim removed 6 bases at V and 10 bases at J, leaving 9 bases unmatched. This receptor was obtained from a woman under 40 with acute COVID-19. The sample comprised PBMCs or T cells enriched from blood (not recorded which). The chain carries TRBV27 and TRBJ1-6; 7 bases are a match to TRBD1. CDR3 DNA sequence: TGTGCCAGCAGCCGGGACAGTAAGGACTCACCCCTCCACTTT. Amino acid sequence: CASSRDSKDSPLHF.